One and the same sample provided the 28 T cell receptor beta chains below, sequenced in a study of T-cell memory formation after mild COVID-19. TCRdb itself ran the 5' RACE reads through MiXCR, one entry per CDR3 protein. The sample has around 80,000 distinct CDR3 sequences; 9.5% to 15% are singletons. Source material: PBMCs or a T cell subset sorted from them (not recorded which). The receptors here all came from a man younger than 30 who had mild COVID-19 (a few samples of this study predate the infection). Cell type and time point are not known.

This chain connects TRBV24-1 to TRBJ2-1; TRBD1 aligns across 7 bases. V was pared by 3 bases and J by 9 bases, with 13 bases of the junction left unmatched. CDR1 and CDR2 (germline): KGHDR, SFDVKD. The CDR3 extends over 16 amino acids. CDR3 in DNA: TGTGCCACCAGTGATAGACAGGGCTCGGGGTTGGGTGAGCAGTTCTTC. It specifies CATSDRQGSGLGEQFF.

J is TRBJ1-5 and V is TRBV5-6, with a tentative D call TRBD1 (5 bases). CDR3 length: 14 residues. Trimming took 1 base from V and 1 from J, leaving 6 bases between them. Per germline, CDR1 SGHDT and CDR2 YYEEEE. This CDR3 is CASSLPGSNQPQHF. For the CDR3, the DNA is TGTGCCAGCAGCTTGCCAGGGAGCAATCAGCCCCAGCATTTT.

The chain links TRBV2 to TRBJ1-6, with 7 nucleotides matching TRBD1. J gave up 8 bases and V 6 bases, and 7 bases lay outside the gene matches. There are 14 residues in the CDR3. CDR1 SNHLY and CDR2 FYNNEI come from the germline V gene. The CDR3 protein is CASRIGQVDSPLHF. CDR3 sequence (DNA): TGTGCCAGCAGAATCGGACAGGTCGATTCACCCCTCCACTTT.

The chain has TRBV29-1 and TRBJ1-2; D is possibly TRBD1 (6 bases). CDR1 is SQVTM, CDR2 ANQGSEA, per germline. The V end was cut by 6 bases, the J end by 6 bases, with 17 bases between. This CDR3 is 13 amino acids long. CDR3 residues: CSVRAGEGNGYTF. CDR3 in DNA: TGCAGCGTAAGGGCAGGGGAGGGCAATGGCTACACCTTC.

J is TRBJ2-7 and V is TRBV29-1; 7 bases fit TRBD2. Germline lookup yields CDR1 SQVTM and CDR2 ANQGSEA. The CDR3 covers 11 residues. Trimming cost V 0 bases and J 9 bases; bases outside gene matches: 2. In DNA form, the CDR3 reads TGCAGCGTTGAAGATCGGGGGGTGCAGTACTTC. The encoded protein is CSVEDRGVQYF.

The chain is built from TRBV6-5 and TRBJ2-3, with a tentative D call TRBD1 (5 bases). Germline CDR1 and CDR2: MNHEY and SVGAGI. The V gene lost 6 bases and the J gene lost 1 base, with 14 bases spanning the gap. The CDR3 has 15 amino acids. The CDR3 DNA reads as TGTGCCAGCAGCCTTGGTGTCAGGGGCACAGATACGCAGTATTTT. It is translated as CASSLGVRGTDTQYF.

Only a few counts were recorded for this clonotype. J is TRBJ1-1 and V is TRBV10-3; no firm D call. Germline V lookup: CDR1 ENHRY, CDR2 SYGVKD. Trimming took off 0 bases at V and 0 bases at J, with 2 bases between the two ends. This CDR3 has 13 amino acids. Here the CDR3 DNA reads TGTGCCATCAGTGAGTCGGTGAACACTGAAGCTTTCTTT. Residues: CAISESVNTEAFF.

The V call is TRBV9, the J call TRBJ1-2; D unclear. Trimming shortened V by 0 bases and J by 2 bases, and 8 bases separated the two germline ends. Germline V gives CDR1 SGDLS, CDR2 YYNGEE. This CDR3 is built from 14 residues. CDR3 protein: CASSVGGRNYGYTF. DNA for the CDR3: TGTGCCAGCAGCGTAGGAGGAAGGAACTATGGCTACACCTTC.

This clonotype came up many times. The V call is TRBV7-6, the J call TRBJ2-7; the D gene is possibly TRBD2 (6 bases). CDR3 size: 14 residues. Germline lookup yields CDR1 SGHVS and CDR2 FNYEAQ. The V end lost 6 bases, the J end lost 2 bases, and 14 bases lay between the germline ends. CDR3 in DNA: TGTGCCAGCAGTCCGGGACTCCCGACCTACGAGCAGTACTTC. Its protein is CASSPGLPTYEQYF.

This clonotype was seen only a few times. The chain joins TRBV6-5 to TRBJ2-1; 8 bases agree with TRBD1. CDR3 size: 19 residues. J gave up 7 bases and V 6 bases, and 23 bases lay outside the gene matches. Germline V gene lookup returns CDR1 MNHEY and CDR2 SVGAGI. The CDR3 DNA follows: TGTGCCAGCAGCCCCCGGGCAGGGGGCTACGGGGGCTTCCTGAATGAGCAGTTCTTC. Translating it yields CASSPRAGGYGGFLNEQFF.

This clonotype has only a few counts. The chain couples TRBV7-9 to TRBJ1-4; 7 bases map to TRBD1. Germline CDR1 reads SEHNR; CDR2 reads FQNEAQ (reference sequence). With 5 bases clipped from V and 3 bases from J, the junction kept 12 bases outside the gene matches. This CDR3 has 17 amino acids. The CDR3 DNA reads TGTGCCAGCAGCCCGATCCCGGGACAGCCCTCTAATGAAAAACTGTTTTTT. Translated, it gives CASSPIPGQPSNEKLFF. The full variable domain, completed using reference TRBV7-9 and TRBJ1-4, is DTGVSQNPRHKITKRGQNVTFRCDPISEHNRLYWYRQTLGQGPEFLTYFQNEAQLEKSRLLSDRFSAERPKGSFSTLEIQRTEQGDSAMYLCASSPIPGQPSNEKLFFGSGTQLSVL.

This clonotype occurred many times. The V call is TRBV6-5, the J call TRBJ2-2; no clear D gene. The V end lost 5 bases, the J end lost 0 bases, and 4 bases lay between the germline ends. Germline loops: CDR1 MNHEY, CDR2 SVGAGI. The CDR3 extends over 13 amino acids. CDR3 DNA: TGTGCCAGCAGTCGAACGAACACCGGGGAGCTGTTTTTT. Its protein is CASSRTNTGELFF.

In DNA, the CDR3 is TGTGCCAGCAGTTACCGCCCGGGAACCGGGGAGCTGTTTTTT. Translating gives CASSYRPGTGELFF. The V and J genes are TRBV7-9 and TRBJ2-2; possibly TRBD2 for D (5 bases). Germline CDR1 is SEHNR and CDR2 is FQNEAQ (reference sequence). The CDR3 length is 14 residues. V was clipped by 6 bases and J by 5 bases, with 13 bases between them.

V gene TRBV7-2 combines with J gene TRBJ1-2; TRBD1 might be the D (5 bases). The CDR3 has 13 residues. V was shortened by 6 bases and J by 3 bases, with 11 bases between the two germline ends. Germline V lookup: CDR1 SGHTA, CDR2 FQGNSA. This CDR3 reads CASRTQGYYGYTF. The CDR3 nucleotides read TGTGCCAGCAGAACGCAGGGATACTATGGCTACACCTTC.

This clonotype was seen a handful of times. The chain joins TRBV27 to TRBJ1-2; 7 bases agree with TRBD1. J lost 8 bases, V lost 6 bases, and 9 bases had no gene match. CDR3 length: 13 amino acids. Germline V CDR1 and CDR2: MNHEY, SMNVEV (reference sequence). The CDR3 spells CASRPGGGFGYTF. CDR3 in DNA: TGTGCCAGCAGGCCAGGGGGGGGTTTCGGCTACACCTTC.

The rearrangement uses TRBV20-1 and TRBJ2-5, with D possibly matching TRBD1 (5 bases). The CDR3 has 16 amino acids. V was pared by 0 bases and J by 4 bases, with 18 bases between. The germline V gene encodes CDR1 DFQATT and CDR2 SNEGSKA (reference sequence). The CDR3 here is CSARDLQGRVAETQYF. CDR3 nucleotide sequence: TGCAGTGCTAGAGATCTTCAGGGCAGGGTGGCAGAGACCCAGTACTTC.

This clonotype has just a few counts. J is TRBJ1-4 and V is TRBV7-2; TRBD1 might be the D (5 bases). The CDR3 extends over 21 amino acids. Per germline, CDR1 SGHTA and CDR2 FQGNSA. The ends were cut back, 1 base at V and 6 bases at J, with 30 bases in the middle. The CDR3 spells CASSLVVFGPRDSHPHEKLFF. The CDR3 coding sequence is TGTGCCAGCAGCTTAGTTGTGTTTGGGCCCCGGGACTCCCACCCACATGAAAAACTGTTTTTT.

V is TRBV6-6 and J is TRBJ1-1; D possibly corresponds to TRBD1 (6 bases). V lost 2 bases and J 7 bases, leaving 17 bases between the germline ends. The germline V gene encodes CDR1 MNHNY and CDR2 SVGAGI (reference sequence). The CDR3 spans 15 residues. The CDR3 nucleotides are TGTGCCAGCAGTTACGGAGGAGGGGGTTTTGATGAAGCTTTCTTT. Amino acid sequence: CASSYGGGGFDEAFF.

The rearrangement uses TRBV7-9 and TRBJ2-7; 8 bases align to TRBD2. The CDR3 length is 14 residues. Unmatched junction bases numbered 6, after V lost 5 bases and J lost 3 bases. Germline-derived CDR1 and CDR2 are SEHNR and FQNEAQ (reference sequence). CDR3 sequence (DNA): TGTGCCAGCAGCCCGCCGCTAGCGGGCTACGAGCAGTACTTC. This translates into CASSPPLAGYEQYF.

This clonotype was seen a few times. The chain has TRBV20-1 and TRBJ1-1, with a tentative D call TRBD1 (5 bases). The germline V gene encodes CDR1 DFQATT and CDR2 SNEGSKA (reference sequence). The V and J ends lost 3 bases and 1 base respectively, with 12 bases between them. The CDR3 has 14 amino acids. CDR3 sequence: CSARATDSNTEAFF. As DNA, the CDR3 is TGCAGTGCTAGGGCGACAGATTCGAACACTGAAGCTTTCTTT.

This rearrangement joins TRBV12-5 to TRBJ2-5, with D perhaps matching TRBD1 (7 bases). The germline V gene encodes CDR1 LGHNT and CDR2 FRNRAP. V lost 2 bases, J lost 4 bases, and 14 bases lay in between. The CDR3 runs to 15 residues. CDR3 sequence reads: CASGLSGDSLETQYF. The CDR3 bases are TGTGCTAGTGGTTTGTCGGGGGACAGCTTAGAGACCCAGTACTTC.

This clonotype was recorded a few times. The chain recombines TRBV29-1 with TRBJ2-2; 7 nucleotides match TRBD1. Unmatched junction bases numbered 4, after V lost 5 bases and J lost 7 bases. This CDR3 comprises 12 residues. Germline V lookup: CDR1 SQVTM, CDR2 ANQGSEA. The CDR3 sequence is CSVLTGHGELFF. The CDR3 DNA reads TGCAGCGTTTTGACAGGGCACGGGGAGCTGTTTTTT.

This clonotype was counted only a few times. J is TRBJ2-5 and V is TRBV4-2, with TRBD2 matching over 7 bases. CDR3 length: 18 amino acids. J gave up 3 bases and V 0 bases, and 13 bases lay outside the gene matches. Germline V CDR1 and CDR2: LGHNA, YNFKEQ. CDR3 region: CASSQDVVMAGEEETQYF. For the CDR3, the DNA is TGTGCCAGCAGCCAAGATGTCGTGATGGCGGGGGAGGAAGAGACCCAGTACTTC.

The chain uses TRBV20-1 and TRBJ2-4; a weak D match, TRBD2 (6 bases). Germline V CDR1 and CDR2: DFQATT, SNEGSKA (reference sequence). CDR3 size: 17 residues. V lost 6 bases, J lost 5 bases, and 26 bases lay in between. The CDR3 sequence is CSAAPVPSNGEENIQYF. Written as DNA, the CDR3 is TGCAGTGCCGCCCCGGTCCCTAGCAATGGGGAGGAAAACATTCAGTACTTC.

This clonotype was seen only a few times. The chain recombines TRBV6-4 with TRBJ1-1; TRBD1 aligns across 7 bases. Losses at the gene ends were 7 bases for V and 0 bases for J; bases not matched to a gene: 8. This CDR3 comprises 15 residues. CDR1 and CDR2 (germline): MRHNA, SNTAGT. This CDR3 reads CASKRQGGLNTEAFF. Written as DNA, the CDR3 is TGTGCCAGCAAGAGACAGGGAGGATTGAACACTGAAGCTTTCTTT.

The rearrangement links TRBV7-9 to TRBJ2-7, with D tentatively TRBD1 or TRBD2 (5 bases each). This CDR3 contains 13 residues. The germline CDR1 and CDR2 sequences are SEHNR and FQNEAQ (reference sequence). Between the trimmed V and J ends, which lost 7 bases and 5 bases, there was a span of 15 bases. The CDR3 region is CASTPSGHHEQYF. The DNA for the CDR3 is TGTGCCAGCACTCCTTCGGGGCACCACGAGCAGTACTTC.

This clonotype turned up a few times. The J gene is TRBJ2-5, the V gene TRBV5-1; TRBD1 matches 7 bases. The CDR3 has 19 residues. Losses at the gene ends were 4 bases for V and 4 bases for J; bases not matched to a gene: 22. CDR1 SGHRS and CDR2 YFSETQ come from the germline V gene. The CDR3 DNA is TGCGCCAGCAGCCATACCGGGACAGCCTTTGGTTGGGTCCCAGAGACCCAGTACTTC. Amino acids: CASSHTGTAFGWVPETQYF.

This clonotype was recorded a few times. The rearrangement links TRBV12-3 or TRBV12-4 to TRBJ1-1; D is unresolved. V lost 3 bases to trimming and J lost 3 bases, with 8 bases between them. The CDR3 contains 13 residues. CDR3 residues: CASSFFGDTEAFF. The CDR3 nucleotides are TGTGCCAGCAGTTTTTTCGGGGACACTGAAGCTTTCTTT.